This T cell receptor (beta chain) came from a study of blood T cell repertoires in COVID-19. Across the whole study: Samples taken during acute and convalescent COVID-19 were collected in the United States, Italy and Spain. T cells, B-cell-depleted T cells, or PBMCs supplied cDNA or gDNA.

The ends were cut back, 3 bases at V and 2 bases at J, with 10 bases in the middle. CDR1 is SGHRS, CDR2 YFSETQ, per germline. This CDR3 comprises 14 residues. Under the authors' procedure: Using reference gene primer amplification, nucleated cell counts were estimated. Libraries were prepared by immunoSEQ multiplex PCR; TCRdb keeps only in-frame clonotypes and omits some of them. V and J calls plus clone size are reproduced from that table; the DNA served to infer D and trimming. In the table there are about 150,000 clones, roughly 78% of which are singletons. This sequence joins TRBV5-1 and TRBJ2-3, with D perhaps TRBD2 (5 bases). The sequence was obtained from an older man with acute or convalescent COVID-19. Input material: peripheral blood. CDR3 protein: CASSSGLSTDTQYF. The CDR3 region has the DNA TGCGCCAGCAGCTCAGGACTTTCCACAGATACGCAGTATTTT.